This entry is about one TCR beta chain. The repertoire was sequenced with immunoSEQ multiplex PCR; TCRdb's copy has only in-frame clones and lacks some. The table includes roughly 80,000 clones, 84% detected once. These data are taken from a study of blood T cell repertoires in COVID-19. For the study at large: Collection of acute and convalescent COVID-19 samples took place in the United States, Italy and Spain.

The TCR originated in a man aged 50 or older with acute or convalescent COVID-19. Sequenced material: peripheral blood.

CDR3 region: CASSRRRAGTYEQYF. In nucleotides, the CDR3 is TGTGCCAGCAGCCGAAGGAGAGCCGGGACCTACGAGCAGTACTTC. The chain uses TRBV14 and TRBJ2-7, with D maybe TRBD2 (5 bases). Looked up from germline, CDR1 is SGHDN and CDR2 is FVKESK. The CDR3 is 15 amino acids. Trimming pared 4 bases from V and 2 bases from J, leaving 15 bases between. The full variable domain, its missing parts supplied by reference TRBV14 and TRBJ2-7, is EAGVTQFPSHSVIEKGQTVTLRCDPISGHDNLYWYRRVMGKEIKFLLHFVKESKQDESGMPNNRFLAERTGGTYSTLKVQPAELEDSGVYFCASSRRRAGTYEQYFGPGTRLTVT.